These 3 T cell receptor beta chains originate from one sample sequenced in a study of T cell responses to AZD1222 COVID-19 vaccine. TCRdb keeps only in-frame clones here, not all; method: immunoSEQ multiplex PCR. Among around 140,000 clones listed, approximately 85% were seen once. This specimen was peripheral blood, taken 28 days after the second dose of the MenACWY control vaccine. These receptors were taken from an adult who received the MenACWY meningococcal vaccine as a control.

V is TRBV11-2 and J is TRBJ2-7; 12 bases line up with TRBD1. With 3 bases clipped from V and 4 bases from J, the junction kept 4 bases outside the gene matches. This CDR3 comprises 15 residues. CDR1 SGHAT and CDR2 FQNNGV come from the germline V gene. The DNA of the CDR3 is TGTGCCAGCAGCTTTTCGGGACAGGGGGCATACGAGCAGTACTTC. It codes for CASSFSGQGAYEQYF.

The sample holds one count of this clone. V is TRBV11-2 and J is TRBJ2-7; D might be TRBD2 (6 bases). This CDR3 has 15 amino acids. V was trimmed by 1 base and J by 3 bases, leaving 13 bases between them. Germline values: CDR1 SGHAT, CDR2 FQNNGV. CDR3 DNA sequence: TGTGCCAGCAGCTTAGGGTTAGCGGCTCGCTACGAGCAGTACTTC. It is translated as CASSLGLAARYEQYF.

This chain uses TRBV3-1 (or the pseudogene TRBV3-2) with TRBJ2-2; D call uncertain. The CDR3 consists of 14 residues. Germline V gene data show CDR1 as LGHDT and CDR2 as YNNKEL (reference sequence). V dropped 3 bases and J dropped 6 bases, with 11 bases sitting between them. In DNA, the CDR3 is TGTGCCAGCAGCCAGGCCCAAAGGGCCGGGGAGCTGTTTTTT. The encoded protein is CASSQAQRAGELFF.